Here is one T cell receptor beta chain with its context. Its antigen is currently not known. Base qualities are missing; no much larger clone stands one base away. The data derive from a study of T-cell memory formation after mild COVID-19 (dated by TCRdb to the early 2020s). Broadly, across the study: TCR sequence clusters from the two donors were found to be largely donor specific. Two young, previously healthy adult volunteers, one female and one male, were included in the cohort. In two donors, T-cell clones that expanded and contracted after mild COVID-19 were tracked by sequencing TCRalpha and TCRbeta repertoires over time. Study-level results and caveats: SARS-CoV-2 specificity was not confirmed for the second-wave clones peaking on day 37. The study covered only a couple of mild cases, and larger cohorts including severe cases with pre-infection samples were considered necessary. Balanced CD4/CD8 phenotypes were observed for clones contracting from day 15 to 85, whereas a bias towards CD4+ was observed for a second wave of clones expanding from day 15 to 37. Contracting CD4+ clones were found mainly in CM and EM memory subsets, while CD8+ clones were enriched in EMRA. Some responding clones were found in pre-infection memory, which suggests that pre-existing cross-reactive memory T cells took part in the SARS-CoV-2 response.

Instrument used: Illumina NovaSeq 6000. Using 5'RACE with constant-segment primers, TCRalpha and TCRbeta cDNA libraries were constructed, with sample barcodes and unique molecular identifiers added in the process. Trizol reagent was used to extract RNA from every sample. Library amplification was performed in two PCR steps, and a second sample barcode and Illumina TruSeq adapters were introduced in the second step. Libraries were sequenced on an Illumina NovaSeq with 2 x 150 bp paired-end reads. The source study handled its data this way. Reads were demultiplexed and collapsed into UMI-guided consensus sequences with migec v1.2.7. Using mixcr v2.1.11, the UMI consensuses were aligned to TRA and TRB V and J templates and assembled into clonotypes. Clonotypes were classified as expanded or contracted when called significant by both edgeR and NoisET, with noise models trained on biological replicates. edgeR calls used a false discovery rate-adjusted p below 0.01 and a log2 fold-change threshold of 1. As an exploratory analysis of dynamics, max-normalized trajectories of the 1000 most abundant clonotypes were examined by PCA with hierarchical clustering. The CD4 or CD8 phenotype of responding clones was assigned using the separately sequenced CD4+ and CD8+ repertoires. Clones were called with MiXCR by TCRdb after fastp trimmed the public reads at Q25, and only in-frame beta chains were retained. Entries that share a CDR3 protein sequence are merged under the most common genes and DNA. V and J calls and clone size were set by TCRdb, not the authors. The sample profile shows 300,000 or so distinct CDR3 sequences; about 16% of them were found once. The ten largest clones add up to 22% of the sample.

Ficoll-Paque density gradient centrifugation was used to isolate PBMCs. Inclusive of the bounding cysteine and phenylalanine, the CDR3 is 15 residues long. Just the 45-base CDR3 DNA is kept, in frame starting at base 1. CDR1 and CDR2 were assigned from the germline V gene as SGHTA and FQGTGA. V is shortened by 1 base, J by 7 bases, and the region joining them spans 13 bases. The V and J genes are TRBV7-3 and TRBJ2-2; the D gene lacks a confident call. The material sequenced was PBMCs or a T cell subset sorted from them (not recorded which). This receptor was taken from a man younger than 35 who had mild COVID-19 (a few samples of this study predate the infection). The sample titles of this study are shuffled in the database, so cell type and time point are left out; the donor was told from shared clones. The CDR3 region has the sequence CASSLNRNRNGELFF. The bases are TGTGCCAGCAGCTTAAACCGCAATCGGAACGGGGAGCTGTTTTTT. With the rest looked up from the reference TRBV7-3 and TRBJ2-2 genes rather than sequenced, the full variable domain is GAGVSQTPSNKVTEKGKYVELRCDPISGHTALYWYRQSLGQGPEFLIYFQGTGAADDSGLPNDRFFAVRPEGSVSTLKIQRTERGDSAVYLCASSLNRNRNGELFFGEGSRLTVL.